What follows are 10 T cell receptor beta chains derived from one specimen sequenced in a study of T cells in Graves' hyperthyroidism and ophthalmopathy. TCR beta CDR3 sequences were amplified from RNA transcripts. First-round RT-PCR with HTBI primers amplified the TCR CDR3 region. TCRdb reprocessed the multiplex PCR reads with MiXCR, giving one entry per CDR3 protein. The sample has roughly 580,000 distinct CDR3 sequences, about half seen once. Material: peripheral blood or thyroid tissue (not recorded which). All receptors derive from a woman aged 18-29 years with Graves' hyperthyroidism.

V usage is TRBV29-1 and J usage is TRBJ2-3; perhaps TRBD2 as D (5 bases). This CDR3 comprises 12 residues. Deletions cut 3 bases from V and 6 bases from J, with 10 bases between. The V gene's germline CDR1 is SQVTM and CDR2 ANQGSEA. The CDR3 DNA is TGCAGCGTTGAGATAGGGAGCGATACGCAGTATTTT. Translating it yields CSVEIGSDTQYF.

The chain carries TRBV29-1 and TRBJ2-5, with 8 positions matching TRBD2. Germline V lookup: CDR1 SQVTM, CDR2 ANQGSEA. Losses at the gene ends were 7 bases for V and 7 bases for J; bases not matched to a gene: 11. The CDR3 totals 13 residues. The CDR3 protein is CSEEGQGLGTQYF. CDR3 DNA: TGCAGCGAGGAGGGGCAGGGACTAGGGACCCAGTACTTC.

This clonotype was counted between two and nine times. The rearrangement joins TRBV12-3 or TRBV12-4 to TRBJ1-1, with D perhaps matching TRBD1 (6 bases). This CDR3 spans 14 amino acids. V shed 6 bases and J shed 5 bases, with 16 bases lying between them. The CDR3 spells CASRTHRVRTEAFF. DNA of the CDR3: TGTGCCAGCAGGACGCACAGGGTGAGGACTGAAGCTTTCTTT.

V is TRBV5-1 and J is TRBJ2-5; D uncertain. Trimming took 2 bases from V and 9 from J, leaving 17 bases between them. The CDR3 loop spans 14 amino acids. CDR1 and CDR2 (germline): SGHRS, YFSETQ. CDR3 nucleotides: TGCGCCAGCAGCTTAGGTTCGGGCAATCAGCCCCAGTACTTC. Protein sequence: CASSLGSGNQPQYF.

In its sample, this clonotype was seen many times. This rearrangement joins TRBV15 to TRBJ1-5; no firm D call. V was shortened by 0 bases and J by 5 bases, with 8 bases between the two germline ends. The CDR3 is 14 residues long. Germline CDR1 and CDR2: LNHNV and YYDKDF (reference sequence). The CDR3 coding sequence is TGTGCCACCAGCAGAGAACGGCTCGATCAGCCCCAGCATTTT. Amino acid sequence: CATSRERLDQPQHF.

This chain uses TRBV2 with TRBJ1-5; D possibly corresponds to TRBD1 (5 bases). The V end lost 5 bases, the J end lost 2 bases, and 16 bases lay between the germline ends. CDR3 length: 16 amino acids. The V gene's germline CDR1 is SNHLY and CDR2 FYNNEI. The CDR3 loop is CASSYSMGLGNQPQHF. The DNA for the CDR3 is TGTGCCAGCAGTTACTCGATGGGGCTTGGCAATCAGCCCCAGCATTTT.

This clonotype showed up just a few times. The chain's CDR3 is CASSHSSFSYNQPQHF. The CDR3, as DNA: TGCGCCAGCAGCCACTCCTCCTTCAGCTACAATCAGCCCCAGCATTTT. The chain combines TRBV5-1 with TRBJ1-5; unclear D gene. Trimming left V 4 bases short and J 3 bases short, with 17 bases between. This CDR3 has 16 amino acids. Per germline, CDR1 SGHRS and CDR2 YFSETQ.

This clonotype was detected a few times. The chain couples TRBV20-1 to TRBJ1-4; TRBD1 agrees at 7 bases. Germline V CDR1 and CDR2: DFQATT, SNEGSKA (reference sequence). The V gene end was trimmed by 4 bases and the J gene end by 8 bases; junction bases not matched to a gene: 4. CDR3 size: 12 residues. CDR3 region: CSATGQAEKLFF. Written as DNA, the CDR3 is TGCAGTGCTACCGGACAGGCCGAAAAACTGTTTTTT.

This clonotype turned up a few times. One end of the junction fails to match germline, which may point to a read error. The chain links TRBV10-3 to TRBJ1-1; possible D gene TRBD1, 5 bases. This CDR3 is 15 amino acids long. The germline V gene has CDR1 ENHRY and CDR2 SYGVKD. The CDR3 sequence: CASSSTASMNTEAFF. CDR3 in DNA: TGTGCCAGCAGTTCGACAGCGTCCATGAACACTGAAGCTTTCTTT.

This clonotype was found many times. The rearrangement joins TRBV7-9 to TRBJ2-7; D could derive from TRBD1 or TRBD2 (5 bases each). The V end was cut by 1 base, the J end by 7 bases, with 8 bases between. There are 12 residues in the CDR3. Germline V lookup: CDR1 SEHNR, CDR2 FQNEAQ (reference sequence). CDR3 in amino acids: CASSLGREEQYF. As DNA, the CDR3 is TGTGCCAGCAGCTTAGGCAGGGAGGAGCAGTACTTC.